Listed below are T cell receptor beta chains from one sample, sequenced in a study of technical replicates of blood from a handful of donors. The repertoire was sequenced with immunoSEQ multiplex PCR; TCRdb's copy has only in-frame clones and lacks some. This sample carries about 71,000 clones, 85% to 90% of them seen once, and the ten largest clones take 4.6%. Source material: PBMCs. The receptors come from a human donor in good health. Some clones in this sample may be carry-over from other donors' samples. The CDR3 runs from the conserved cysteine through the conserved F or W. Each record gives: J gene, clone size, D gene, V gene, CDR3 DNA, CDR3 protein. D genes are given only for firm matches. For some rows the clone size is stated as once, few or many, or as a class when expanded; others skip it.

j_call: TRBJ2-7; clone_size: many; d_call: NA; v_call: TRBV25-1; cdr3_nt: TGTGCCAGCAGTGAATGGGCAGGAGAGCAGTACTTC; cdr3_aa: CASSEWAGEQYF
j_call: TRBJ1-6; clone_size: NA; d_call: NA; v_call: TRBV5-5; cdr3_nt: TGTGCCAGCAGCCCGGGGAGCTGGAATTCACCCCTCCACTTT; cdr3_aa: CASSPGSWNSPLHF
j_call: TRBJ1-1; clone_size: NA; d_call: TRBD1; v_call: TRBV5-1; cdr3_nt: TGCGCCAGCAGGACATCGACAGGGTCTGAAGCTTTCTTT; cdr3_aa: CASRTSTGSEAFF
j_call: TRBJ2-5; clone_size: NA; d_call: NA; v_call: TRBV11-2; cdr3_nt: TGTGCCAGCAGCTTAGTGGGCAGGCAAGAGACCCAGTACTTC; cdr3_aa: CASSLVGRQETQYF
j_call: TRBJ1-1; clone_size: NA; d_call: TRBD1; v_call: TRBV5-1; cdr3_nt: TGCGCCAGCAGCCCCACTACAGGGGATGAAGCTTTCTTT; cdr3_aa: CASSPTTGDEAFF
j_call: TRBJ2-5; clone_size: NA; d_call: TRBD2; v_call: TRBV7-9; cdr3_nt: TGTGCCAGCAGCTTAGAAATAGCGGGAGCTGGAGAGACCCAGTACTTC; cdr3_aa: CASSLEIAGAGETQYF
j_call: TRBJ1-3; clone_size: NA; d_call: TRBD1; v_call: TRBV18; cdr3_nt: TGTGCCAGCTCACCTACAGGGGATACTGCCTCTGGAAACACCATATATTTT; cdr3_aa: CASSPTGDTASGNTIYF
j_call: TRBJ2-7; clone_size: NA; d_call: NA; v_call: TRBV7-9; cdr3_nt: TGTGCCAGCAGCTTAGACTACCGTAACGGTGTGTACTTC; cdr3_aa: CASSLDYRNGVYF
j_call: TRBJ2-7; clone_size: NA; d_call: NA; v_call: TRBV21-1; cdr3_nt: TGTGCCAGCAGCAAAGAAAGGCCCGACGAGGAGCTCTCCTACGAGCAGTACTTC; cdr3_aa: CASSKERPDEELSYEQYF
j_call: TRBJ2-1; clone_size: NA; d_call: TRBD2; v_call: TRBV5-1; cdr3_nt: TGCGCCAGCAGCCCGCTAGCGGGGGGGACCAATTGGTTCTTC; cdr3_aa: CASSPLAGGTNWFF
j_call: TRBJ2-1; clone_size: NA; d_call: TRBD2; v_call: TRBV11-2; cdr3_nt: TGTGCCAGCAGCTTAGTAGCTAGCGGGAGGACCTCCTACAATGAGCAGTTCTTC; cdr3_aa: CASSLVASGRTSYNEQFF
j_call: TRBJ1-2; clone_size: NA; d_call: TRBD1; v_call: TRBV2; cdr3_nt: TGTGCCAGCAGTACAGGGGGAGCTAACTATGGCTACACCTTC; cdr3_aa: CASSTGGANYGYTF
j_call: TRBJ2-2; clone_size: NA; d_call: TRBD2; v_call: TRBV27; cdr3_nt: TGTGCCAGCAGAGACGGGGGGATTCGCACCGGGGAGCTGTTTTTT; cdr3_aa: CASRDGGIRTGELFF